This T cell receptor beta chain originates from a study of post-analysis software for immune sequencing data. Study-level information: The courses of disease that were included comprised relapsing-remitting, secondary progressive and progressive-relapsing multiple sclerosis. Study observations and caveats: Relative to controls, patients with multiple sclerosis showed significantly lower normalized Chao1 diversity.

Prepared libraries of TCR beta cDNA carried unique molecular identifiers. T cells, about 0.95 to 11 million of them, yielded some 500,000 cDNA molecules. TCRdb reprocessed the PCR reads with MiXCR, giving one entry per CDR3 protein. The repertoire holds about 820,000 distinct CDR3 sequences, roughly 50% seen once, with 4.6% in the top ten. As to this clonotype: The antigen remains undetermined.

The sequence was collected from a girl between 10 and 17 years old with multiple sclerosis. The sequenced sample was blood.

DNA of the CDR3: TGCGCCAGCAGCTTGGGGGGGGCCGTAATAGGCAAAAACATTCAGTACTTC. Protein sequence: CASSLGGAVIGKNIQYF. The chain joins TRBV5-1 to TRBJ2-4; D possibly uses TRBD1 or TRBD2 (6 bases each). V lost 0 bases, J lost 3 bases, and 16 bases lay in between. This CDR3 is 17 amino acids long. The germline gives CDR1 SGHRS, CDR2 YFSETQ.